These T cell receptor beta chains were read from a single sample in a study of CD8+CD57+ T cells in acquired aplastic anemia. One entry per CDR3 protein results from TCRdb running MiXCR on the reads. The sample contains 200,000 or so distinct CDR3 sequences, under 55% of which appear only once. Sequenced input: sorted CD4+, CD8+, or CD8+CD57+ T cells (not recorded which) from PBMCs. The receptors derive from a human donor with aplastic anemia. Each CDR3 is given with its conserved first and last residue. The D gene is left open where the match is weak. Only part of the rows carry a size: once, few, many, or a class if the clone is expanded.

j_gene,d_gene,abundance,v_gene,CDR3aa,CDR3nt
TRBJ2-5,TRBD2,many,TRBV6-5,CASSTSKVLAALETQYF,TGTGCCAGCAGTACCTCGAAGGTTCTAGCGGCCTTGGAGACCCAGTACTTC
TRBJ2-2,TRBD1,-,TRBV29-1,CTAKGASTGELFF,TGCACGGCGAAGGGGGCGAGTACCGGGGAGCTGTTTTTT
TRBJ2-5,TRBD2,-,TRBV25-1,CASSESRREVKETQYF,TGTGCCAGCAGTGAGAGTCGGCGGGAGGTCAAAGAGACCCAGTACTTC
TRBJ1-2,-,-,TRBV10-3,CAINSPWGGSDYGYTF,TGTGCCATCAACTCCCCCTGGGGAGGGTCAGACTATGGCTACACCTTC
TRBJ1-1,-,-,TRBV2,CASSPATVNTEAFF,TGTGCCAGCAGCCCCGCCACCGTGAACACTGAAGCTTTCTTT
TRBJ2-7,TRBD1,-,TRBV10-3,CAISGGTGNFYEQYF,TGTGCCATCAGTGGTGGGACAGGGAATTTCTACGAGCAGTACTTC
TRBJ2-2,TRBD1,once,TRBV7-8,CASSARTGVNTGELFF,TGTGCCAGCAGCGCGAGGACAGGGGTGAACACCGGGGAGCTGTTTTTT
TRBJ2-1,TRBD2,many,TRBV20-1,CSAREGRAITNEQFF,TGCAGTGCTAGAGAAGGGAGGGCCATTACTAATGAGCAGTTCTTC
TRBJ2-1,TRBD2,few,TRBV27,CASSFHSPGLAGRDEQFF,TGTGCCAGCAGTTTCCACAGCCCGGGACTAGCGGGGCGGGATGAGCAGTTCTTC
TRBJ2-5,-,-,TRBV15,CATSRAPPGAGETQYF,TGTGCCACCAGCAGAGCCCCCCCGGGGGCTGGGGAGACCCAGTACTTC
TRBJ2-5,-,few,TRBV7-2,CASSLAYSETQYF,TGTGCCAGCAGCTTAGCGTATTCAGAGACCCAGTACTTC
TRBJ2-5,-,-,TRBV12-3/TRBV12-4,CASSLVGTRKETQYF,TGTGCCAGCAGTTTAGTGGGGACACGGAAAGAGACCCAGTACTTC
TRBJ1-2,TRBD1,-,TRBV19,CASDDRVGYTF,TGTGCCAGTGACGACAGGGTAGGCTACACCTTC
TRBJ2-7,TRBD2,many,TRBV6-4,CASSATGTSAYSEQYF,TGTGCCAGCAGTGCCACCGGGACTAGCGCGTACTCCGAGCAGTACTTC
TRBJ1-2,TRBD1,-,TRBV7-8,CASSLAGTGIGGGYTF,TGTGCCAGCAGCTTAGCCGGGACAGGCATTGGAGGTGGCTACACCTTC
TRBJ1-6,-,-,TRBV12-3/TRBV12-4,CASRTGGARSPLHF,TGTGCCAGCAGAACGGGAGGGGCGAGGTCACCCCTCCACTTT
TRBJ2-5,-,-,TRBV12-3/TRBV12-4,CASSLGTWDQETQYF,TGTGCCAGCAGTTTAGGGACATGGGATCAAGAGACCCAGTACTTC
TRBJ2-7,TRBD2,-,TRBV6-1,CASRERGPCEQYF,TGTGCCAGCAGAGAGCGGGGTCCCTGCGAGCAGTACTTC
TRBJ1-2,-,few,TRBV15,CATSRDLTGYTF,TGTGCCACCAGCAGAGATTTAACTGGCTACACCTTC
TRBJ2-3,-,-,TRBV19,CASSIAQASTDTQYF,TGTGCCAGTAGTATAGCTCAGGCAAGCACAGATACGCAGTATTTT
TRBJ2-5,-,-,TRBV7-9,CASSPPWLGGRETQYF,TGTGCCAGCAGCCCCCCGTGGTTGGGGGGGCGAGAGACCCAGTACTTC
TRBJ2-5,TRBD2,many,TRBV7-9,CASGPTSSRPETQYF,TGTGCCAGCGGCCCGACTAGCTCGCGCCCGGAGACCCAGTACTTC
TRBJ1-5,-,few,TRBV19,CASSIDGQPQHF,TGTGCCAGTAGTATAGATGGTCAGCCCCAGCATTTT
TRBJ2-3,-,once,TRBV7-9,CASSLNGDPDTQYF,TGTGCCAGCAGCCTCAACGGGGATCCAGATACGCAGTATTTT
TRBJ1-6,-,-,TRBV20-1,CSAREVGREIYNSPLHF,TGCAGTGCTAGAGAGGTCGGCAGGGAGATATATAATTCACCCCTCCACTTT
TRBJ2-3,-,-,TRBV7-6,CASSVNGVTDTQYF,TGTGCCAGCAGCGTTAACGGGGTCACAGATACGCAGTATTTT
TRBJ2-7,-,many,TRBV6-5,CASSSMGGRSSYEQYF,TGTGCCAGCAGTTCCATGGGCGGACGTTCCTCCTACGAGCAGTACTTC
TRBJ2-1,TRBD2,few,TRBV7-9,CASSFPGEPGLAGGSYNEQFF,TGTGCCAGCAGCTTTCCAGGGGAACCGGGACTAGCGGGAGGGTCCTACAATGAGCAGTTCTTC
TRBJ2-3,-,-,TRBV12-3/TRBV12-4,CASSLDSYPPDTQYF,TGTGCCAGCAGTTTGGACAGCTACCCCCCTGATACGCAGTATTTT
TRBJ2-7,TRBD2,-,TRBV27,CASSTLGLAGETWAGEQYF,TGTGCCAGCAGTACACTAGGACTAGCGGGGGAGACTTGGGCCGGCGAGCAGTACTTC
TRBJ2-1,TRBD1,few,TRBV5-1,CASSSGTDHNEQFF,TGCGCCAGCAGCTCGGGGACAGACCACAATGAGCAGTTCTTC
TRBJ2-7,TRBD1,-,TRBV10-3,CAISGSRDSYEEQYF,TGTGCCATCAGTGGATCCCGGGACAGTTATGAGGAGCAGTACTTC
TRBJ2-2,TRBD2,-,TRBV7-6,CASVVIAGSGELFF,TGTGCCAGCGTGGTAATAGCGGGATCCGGGGAGCTGTTTTTT
TRBJ2-7,-,-,TRBV20-1,CSATTATYEQYF,TGCAGTGCTACGACAGCCACCTACGAGCAGTACTTC
TRBJ2-3,-,many,TRBV5-1,CASSSTDTQYF,TGCGCCAGCAGCTCGACAGATACGCAGTATTTT
TRBJ2-2,-,-,TRBV2,CARTTFKENTGELFF,TGTGCCAGGACCACTTTTAAGGAGAACACCGGGGAGCTGTTTTTT
TRBJ2-3,TRBD1,-,TRBV24-1,CATSDLGQGPDTQYF,TGTGCCACCAGTGATCTAGGACAGGGCCCAGATACGCAGTATTTT
TRBJ1-1,-,-,TRBV25-1,CASSAPRNTEASF,TGTGCCAGCAGTGCCCCGCGGAACACTGAAGCCTCCTTT
TRBJ2-6,-,-,TRBV5-4,CASRETTGSGANVLTF,TGTGCCAGCAGGGAAACTACAGGGTCTGGGGCCAACGTCCTGACTTTC
TRBJ2-7,TRBD1,-,TRBV10-1,CASRTGRNEQYF,TGCGCCAGCAGGACAGGGAGAAACGAGCAGTACTTC
TRBJ1-1,-,-,TRBV29-1,CSVVGVGGNTEAFF,TGCAGCGTTGTCGGAGTTGGCGGGAACACTGAAGCTTTCTTT
TRBJ2-1,-,many,TRBV10-3,CAVSRQGAVEQFF,TGTGCCGTCTCCCGCCAGGGCGCCGTTGAGCAGTTCTTC